Listed here is a single TCR beta chain. This entry comes from a study of blood T cells in healthy people across ages. PCR was performed a second time for about 6 to 11 cycles using a sample-barcoded 5' primer and a J-beta primer mix. From the 5' RACE reads, TCRdb called clonotypes with MiXCR, one entry per CDR3 protein. Of hundreds of thousands of distinct CDR3 sequences in the sample, about 56% were seen once. The germline CDR1 and CDR2 sequences are LGHDT and YNNKEL (reference sequence). V lost 3 bases to trimming and J lost 4 bases; unmatched junction nucleotides: 8. CDR3 size: 17 residues. The chain employs TRBV3-1 and TRBJ2-5; 13 bases are shared with TRBD2. This sequence was found in a man in his forties or fifties in good health. The sequenced sample consisted of blood. Written as DNA, the CDR3 is TGTGCCAGCAGCCACTTCGGGACTAGCGGGGTCGGAGAGACCCAGTACTTC. Translating gives CASSHFGTSGVGETQYF.